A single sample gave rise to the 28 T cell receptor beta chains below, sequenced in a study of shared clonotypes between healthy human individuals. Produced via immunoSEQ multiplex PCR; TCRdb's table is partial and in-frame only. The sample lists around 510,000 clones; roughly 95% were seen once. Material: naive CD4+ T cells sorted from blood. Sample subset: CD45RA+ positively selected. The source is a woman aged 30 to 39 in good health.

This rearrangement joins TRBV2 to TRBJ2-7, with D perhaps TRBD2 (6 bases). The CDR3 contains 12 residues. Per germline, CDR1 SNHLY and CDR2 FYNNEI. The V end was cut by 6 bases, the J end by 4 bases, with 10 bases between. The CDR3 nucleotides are TGTGCCAGCAGAAGACTAGTGTACGAGCAGTACTTC. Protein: CASRRLVYEQYF.

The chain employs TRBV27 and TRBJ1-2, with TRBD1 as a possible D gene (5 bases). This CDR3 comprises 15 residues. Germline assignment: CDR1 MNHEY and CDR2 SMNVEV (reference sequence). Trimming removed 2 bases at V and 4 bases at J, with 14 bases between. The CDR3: CASSLLPTDIYGYTF. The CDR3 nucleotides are TGTGCCAGCAGTTTACTGCCGACAGACATCTATGGCTACACCTTC.

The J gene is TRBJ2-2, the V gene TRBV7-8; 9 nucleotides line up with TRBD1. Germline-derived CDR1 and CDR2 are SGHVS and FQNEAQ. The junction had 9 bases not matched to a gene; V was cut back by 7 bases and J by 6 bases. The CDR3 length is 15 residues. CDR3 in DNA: TGTGCCAGCACACAGGGGGCACGGGGGGCCGGGGAGCTGTTTTTT. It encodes CASTQGARGAGELFF.

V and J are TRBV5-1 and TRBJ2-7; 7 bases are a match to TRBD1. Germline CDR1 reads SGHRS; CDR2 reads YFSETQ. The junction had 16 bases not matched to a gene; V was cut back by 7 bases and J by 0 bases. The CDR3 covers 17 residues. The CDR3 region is CASSPTGTAYFSYEQYF. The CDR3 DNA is TGCGCCAGCTCTCCCACAGGGACAGCTTATTTCTCCTACGAGCAGTACTTC.

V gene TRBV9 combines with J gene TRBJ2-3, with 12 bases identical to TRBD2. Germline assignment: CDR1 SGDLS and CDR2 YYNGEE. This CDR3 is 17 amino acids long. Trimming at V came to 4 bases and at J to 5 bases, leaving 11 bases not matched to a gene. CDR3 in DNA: TGTGCCAGCAGCCGCCGGACTAGCGGGATGCCATTAGATACGCAGTATTTT. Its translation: CASSRRTSGMPLDTQYF.

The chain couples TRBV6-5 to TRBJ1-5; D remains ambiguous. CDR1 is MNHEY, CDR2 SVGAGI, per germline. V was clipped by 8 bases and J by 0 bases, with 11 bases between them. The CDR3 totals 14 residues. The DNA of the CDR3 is TGTGCCAGCGCCGTGGGATATAGCAATCAGCCCCAGCATTTT. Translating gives CASAVGYSNQPQHF.

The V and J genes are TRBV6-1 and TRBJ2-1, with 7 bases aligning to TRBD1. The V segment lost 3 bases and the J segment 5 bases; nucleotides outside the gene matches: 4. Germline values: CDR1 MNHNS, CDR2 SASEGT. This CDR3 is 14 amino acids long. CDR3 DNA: TGTGCCAGCAGTGAGAGGACAGGCCACAATGAGCAGTTCTTC. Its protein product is CASSERTGHNEQFF.

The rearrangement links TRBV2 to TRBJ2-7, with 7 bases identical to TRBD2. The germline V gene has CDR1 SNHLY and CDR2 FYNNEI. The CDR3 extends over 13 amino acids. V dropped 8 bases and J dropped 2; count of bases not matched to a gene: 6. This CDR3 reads CASLSGTTYEQYF. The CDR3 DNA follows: TGTGCCAGCTTGAGCGGGACTACCTACGAGCAGTACTTC.

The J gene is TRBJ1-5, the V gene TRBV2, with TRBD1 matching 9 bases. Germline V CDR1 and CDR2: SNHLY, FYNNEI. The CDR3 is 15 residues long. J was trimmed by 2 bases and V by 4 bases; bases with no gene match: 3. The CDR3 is CASSGQGEGNQPQHF. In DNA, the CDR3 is TGTGCCAGCAGTGGACAGGGGGAGGGCAATCAGCCCCAGCATTTT.

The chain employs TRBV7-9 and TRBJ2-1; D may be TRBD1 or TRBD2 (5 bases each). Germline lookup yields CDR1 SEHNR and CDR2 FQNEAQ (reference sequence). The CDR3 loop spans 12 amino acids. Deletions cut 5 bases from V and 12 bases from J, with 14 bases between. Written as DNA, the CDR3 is TGTGCCAGCAGCAGGGACCATTTGGGGCAGTTCTTC. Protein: CASSRDHLGQFF.

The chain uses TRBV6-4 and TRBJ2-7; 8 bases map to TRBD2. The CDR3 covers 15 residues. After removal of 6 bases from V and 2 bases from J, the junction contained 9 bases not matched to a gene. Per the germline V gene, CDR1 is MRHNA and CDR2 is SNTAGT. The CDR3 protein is CASSPPSGQTYEQYF. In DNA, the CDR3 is TGTGCCAGCAGCCCACCTAGCGGGCAAACCTACGAGCAGTACTTC.

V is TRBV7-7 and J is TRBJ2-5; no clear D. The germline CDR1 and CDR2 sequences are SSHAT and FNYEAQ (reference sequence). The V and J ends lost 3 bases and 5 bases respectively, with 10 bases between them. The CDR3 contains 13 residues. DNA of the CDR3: TGTGCCAGCAGCTTCGAGTATATGGAGACCCAGTACTTC. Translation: CASSFEYMETQYF.

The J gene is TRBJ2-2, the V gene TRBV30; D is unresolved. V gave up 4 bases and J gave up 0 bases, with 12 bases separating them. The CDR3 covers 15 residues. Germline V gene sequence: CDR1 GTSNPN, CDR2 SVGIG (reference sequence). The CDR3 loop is CAWTRSNANTGELFF. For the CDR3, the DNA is TGTGCCTGGACCCGCTCGAACGCGAACACCGGGGAGCTGTTTTTT. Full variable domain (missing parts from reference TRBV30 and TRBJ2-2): SQTIHQWPATLVQPVGSPLSLECTVEGTSNPNLYWYRQAAGRGLQLLFYSVGIGQISSEVPQNLSASRPQDRQFILSSKKLLLSDSGFYLCAWTRSNANTGELFFGEGSRLTVL.

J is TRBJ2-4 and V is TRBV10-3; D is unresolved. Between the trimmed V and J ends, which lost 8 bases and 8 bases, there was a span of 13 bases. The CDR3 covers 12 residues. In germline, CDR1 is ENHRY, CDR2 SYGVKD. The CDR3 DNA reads TGTGCCATCGGGATGGGCGCGGACATTCAGTACTTC. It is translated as CAIGMGADIQYF.

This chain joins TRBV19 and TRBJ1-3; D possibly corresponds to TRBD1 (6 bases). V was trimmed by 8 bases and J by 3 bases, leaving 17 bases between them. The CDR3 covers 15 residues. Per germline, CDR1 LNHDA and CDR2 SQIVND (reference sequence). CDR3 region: CASGDTGTVGNTIYF. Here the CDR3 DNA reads TGTGCCAGTGGGGACACCGGGACTGTTGGAAACACCATATATTTT.

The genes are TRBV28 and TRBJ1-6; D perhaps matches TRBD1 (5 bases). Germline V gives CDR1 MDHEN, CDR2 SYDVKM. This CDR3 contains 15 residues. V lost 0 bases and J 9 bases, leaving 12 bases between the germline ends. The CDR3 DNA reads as TGTGCCAGCAGTTTATGGGGAAGGGGCGGTTCACCCCTCCACTTT. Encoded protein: CASSLWGRGGSPLHF. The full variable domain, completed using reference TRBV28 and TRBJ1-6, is DVKVTQSSRYLVKRTGEKVFLECVQDMDHENMFWYRQDPGLGLRLIYFSYDVKMKEKGDIPEGYSVSREKKERFSLILESASTNQTSMYLCASSLWGRGGSPLHFGNGTRLTVT.

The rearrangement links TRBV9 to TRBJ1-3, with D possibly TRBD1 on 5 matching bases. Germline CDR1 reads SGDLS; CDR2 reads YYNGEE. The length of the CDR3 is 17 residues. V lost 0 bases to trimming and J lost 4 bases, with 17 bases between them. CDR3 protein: CASSVGAHATGGNTIYF. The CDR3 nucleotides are TGTGCCAGCAGCGTAGGAGCCCACGCAACAGGAGGAAACACCATATATTTT. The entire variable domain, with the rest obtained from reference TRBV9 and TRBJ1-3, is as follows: DSGVTQTPKHLITATGQRVTLRCSPRSGDLSVYWYQQSLDQGLQFLIQYYNGEERAKGNILERFSAQQFPDLHSELNLSSLELGDSALYFCASSVGAHATGGNTIYFGEGSWLTVV.

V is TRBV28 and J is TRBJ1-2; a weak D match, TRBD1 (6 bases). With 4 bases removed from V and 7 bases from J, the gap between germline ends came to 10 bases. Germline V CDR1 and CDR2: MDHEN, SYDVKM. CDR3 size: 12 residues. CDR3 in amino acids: CASSSHRVGYTF. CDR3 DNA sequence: TGTGCCAGCAGTTCACACAGGGTTGGCTACACCTTC.

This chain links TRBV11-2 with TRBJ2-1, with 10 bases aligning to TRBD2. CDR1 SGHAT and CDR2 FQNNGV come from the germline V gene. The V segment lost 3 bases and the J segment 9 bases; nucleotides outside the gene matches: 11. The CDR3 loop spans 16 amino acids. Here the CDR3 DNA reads TGTGCCAGCAGCTTGACGGCGCTAGCGGGAGCCCCTGAGCAGTTCTTC. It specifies CASSLTALAGAPEQFF. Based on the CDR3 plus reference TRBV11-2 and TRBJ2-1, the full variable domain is EAGVAQSPRYKIIEKRQSVAFWCNPISGHATLYWYQQILGQGPKLLIQFQNNGVVDDSQLPKDRFSAERLKGVDSTLKIQPAKLEDSAVYLCASSLTALAGAPEQFFGPGTRLTVL.

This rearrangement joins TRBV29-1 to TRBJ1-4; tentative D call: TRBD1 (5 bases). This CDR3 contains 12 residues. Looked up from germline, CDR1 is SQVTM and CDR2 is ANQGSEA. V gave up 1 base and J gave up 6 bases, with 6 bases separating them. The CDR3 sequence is CSVEAGDEKLFF. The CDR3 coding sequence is TGCAGCGTTGAAGCGGGGGATGAAAAACTGTTTTTT.

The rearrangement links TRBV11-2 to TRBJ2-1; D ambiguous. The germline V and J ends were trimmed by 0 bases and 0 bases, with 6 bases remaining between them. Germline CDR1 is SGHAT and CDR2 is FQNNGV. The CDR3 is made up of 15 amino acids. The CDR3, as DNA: TGTGCCAGCAGCTTAGAGCGTACCTCCTACAATGAGCAGTTCTTC. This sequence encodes CASSLERTSYNEQFF.

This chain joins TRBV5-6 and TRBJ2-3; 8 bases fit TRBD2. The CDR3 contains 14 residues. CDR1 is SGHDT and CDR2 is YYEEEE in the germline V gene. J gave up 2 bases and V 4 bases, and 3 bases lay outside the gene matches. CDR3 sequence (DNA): TGTGCCAGCAGCCAGGGACTAGACACAGATACGCAGTATTTT. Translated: CASSQGLDTDTQYF. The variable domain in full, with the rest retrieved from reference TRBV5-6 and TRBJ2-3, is DAGVTQSPTHLIKTRGQQVTLRCSPKSGHDTVSWYQQALGQGPQFIFQYYEEEERQRGNFPDRFSGHQFPNYSSELNVNALLLGDSALYLCASSQGLDTDTQYFGPGTRLTVL.

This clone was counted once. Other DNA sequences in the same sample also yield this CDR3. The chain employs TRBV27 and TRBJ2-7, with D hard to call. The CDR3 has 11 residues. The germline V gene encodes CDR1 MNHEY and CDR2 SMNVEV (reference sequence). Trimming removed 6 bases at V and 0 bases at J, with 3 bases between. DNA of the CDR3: TGTGCCAGCAGAAGCTCCTACGAGCAGTACTTC. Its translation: CASRSSYEQYF.

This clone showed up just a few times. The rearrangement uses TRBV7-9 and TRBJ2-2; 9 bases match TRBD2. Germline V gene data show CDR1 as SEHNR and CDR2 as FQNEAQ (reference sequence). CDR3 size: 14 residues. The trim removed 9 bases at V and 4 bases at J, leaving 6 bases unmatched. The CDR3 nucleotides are TGTGCCAGTACCGGGACTAGCTTCACCGGGGAGCTGTTTTTT. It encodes CASTGTSFTGELFF.

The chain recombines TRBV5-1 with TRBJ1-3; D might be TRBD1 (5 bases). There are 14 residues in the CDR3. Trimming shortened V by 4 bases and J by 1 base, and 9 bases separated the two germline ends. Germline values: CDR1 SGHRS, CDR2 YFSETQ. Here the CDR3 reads CASSATDSGNTIYF. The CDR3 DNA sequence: TGCGCCAGCAGCGCGACAGATTCTGGAAACACCATATATTTT.

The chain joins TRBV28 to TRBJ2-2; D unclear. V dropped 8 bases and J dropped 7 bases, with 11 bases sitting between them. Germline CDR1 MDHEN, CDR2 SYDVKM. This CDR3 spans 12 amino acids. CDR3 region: CASPTLFGELFF. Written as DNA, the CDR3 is TGTGCCAGCCCGACACTTTTCGGGGAGCTGTTTTTT. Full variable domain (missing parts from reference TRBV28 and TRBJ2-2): DVKVTQSSRYLVKRTGEKVFLECVQDMDHENMFWYRQDPGLGLRLIYFSYDVKMKEKGDIPEGYSVSREKKERFSLILESASTNQTSMYLCASPTLFGELFFGEGSRLTVL.

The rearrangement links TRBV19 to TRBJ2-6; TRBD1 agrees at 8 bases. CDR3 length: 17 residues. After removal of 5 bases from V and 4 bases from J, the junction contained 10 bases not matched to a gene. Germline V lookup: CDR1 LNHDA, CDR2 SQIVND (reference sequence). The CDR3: CASSVDRGYAGANVLTF. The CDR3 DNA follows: TGTGCCAGTAGTGTTGACAGGGGTTACGCCGGGGCCAACGTCCTGACTTTC.

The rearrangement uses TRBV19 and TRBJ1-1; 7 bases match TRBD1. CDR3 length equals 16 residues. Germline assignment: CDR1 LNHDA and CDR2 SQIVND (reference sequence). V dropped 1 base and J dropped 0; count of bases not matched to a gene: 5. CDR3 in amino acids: CASSIALQGMNTEAFF. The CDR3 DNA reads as TGTGCCAGTAGTATAGCCCTACAGGGGATGAACACTGAAGCTTTCTTT.